These T cell receptor beta chains were read from a single sample in a study of shared clonotypes between healthy human individuals. Produced via immunoSEQ multiplex PCR; TCRdb's table is partial and in-frame only. The sample lists fewer than 400,000 clones, approximately 74% occurring once. What was sequenced was memory CD4+ T cells sorted from blood. The receptor set was obtained from a man aged 25 to 40 in good health. CDR3s include the opening cysteine and the closing phenylalanine or tryptophan. A D gene is named only where the DNA matches it firmly. A row's size may be missing; if present it is once, few, many or a size class.

cdr3_aa cdr3_nt j_call v_call clone_size d_call
CASSPWGLVGETQYF TGTGCCAGCAGTCCTTGGGGGCTAGTTGGGGAGACCCAGTACTTC TRBJ2-5 TRBV6-1 NA NA
CASSLDGATNEKLFF TGCGCCAGCAGCTTGGACGGAGCCACTAATGAAAAACTGTTTTTT TRBJ1-4 TRBV5-1 NA NA
CASSSGGDTGELFF TGCGCCAGCAGCTCAGGGGGCGACACCGGGGAGCTGTTTTTT TRBJ2-2 TRBV5-1 once TRBD1
CASSHTGPEIDTQYF TGCGCCAGCAGCCACACCGGACCTGAAATAGATACGCAGTATTTT TRBJ2-3 TRBV5-1 once NA
CASPSPGQTQYF TGTGCCAGCCCCAGCCCCGGGCAGACCCAGTACTTC TRBJ2-5 TRBV2 many NA
CAISEIGTHEAFF TGTGCCATCAGTGAAATCGGGACACATGAAGCTTTCTTT TRBJ1-1 TRBV10-3 NA NA
CASSWGHSSYEQYF TGTGCCAGCAGCTGGGGACATAGCTCCTACGAGCAGTACTTC TRBJ2-7 TRBV7-2 NA NA
CASSPAGTGVNQPQHF TGTGCCAGCTCACCGGCAGGGACAGGGGTTAATCAGCCCCAGCATTTT TRBJ1-5 TRBV18 NA TRBD1
CASSDGLWGYTF TGTGCCAGCAGCGATGGGCTTTGGGGCTACACCTTC TRBJ1-2 TRBV5-4 NA NA
CASKRGIEDTGELFF TGTGCCAGCAAAAGAGGGATAGAGGACACCGGGGAGCTGTTTTTT TRBJ2-2 TRBV9 NA NA
CAISPTGDTEAFF TGTGCCATCAGCCCGACAGGGGACACTGAAGCTTTCTTT TRBJ1-1 TRBV10-3 NA TRBD1
CASSSGTGVYEQYF TGTGCCAGCAGTTCGGGGACGGGAGTCTACGAGCAGTACTTC TRBJ2-7 TRBV2 NA NA
CASSERGTNEQFF TGTGCCAGCAGTGAACGCGGGACAAATGAGCAGTTCTTC TRBJ2-1 TRBV2 NA NA
CASSLSVNIPGYTF TGTGCCAGCAGCTTAAGTGTTAATATCCCTGGCTACACCTTC TRBJ1-2 TRBV7-8 NA NA
CASSLRTSSNQPQHF TGTGCCAGTAGTCTCAGGACTTCTAGCAATCAGCCCCAGCATTTT TRBJ1-5 TRBV19 once NA
CASSSTLAGGKETQYF TGTGCCAGCAGCTCAACCCTAGCGGGAGGGAAAGAGACCCAGTACTTC TRBJ2-5 TRBV5-4 once TRBD2
CASRGISTTEAFF TGCGCCAGCAGGGGAATTTCTACCACTGAAGCTTTCTTT TRBJ1-1 TRBV5-1 few NA
CASSTRLPYEQYF TGTGCCAGCAGCACCCGACTCCCCTACGAGCAGTACTTC TRBJ2-7 TRBV5-6 NA NA
CASSFIQGGSYNEQFF TGTGCCAGCAGCTTTATTCAGGGGGGCTCCTACAATGAGCAGTTCTTC TRBJ2-1 TRBV5-5 NA NA
CASSLLQAAGEEQYF TGTGCCAGCAGCTTACTCCAGGCCGCCGGGGAGGAGCAGTACTTC TRBJ2-7 TRBV11-2 NA NA
CASSLEGQAGNTIYF TGCGCCAGCAGCTTGGAGGGACAAGCAGGAAACACCATATATTTT TRBJ1-3 TRBV5-1 NA NA
CTSVLPRDRYSYSNQPQHF TGCACCAGCGTTCTCCCCCGGGACAGGTACTCCTATAGCAATCAGCCCCAGCATTTT TRBJ1-5 TRBV1 NA NA
CASSPVRGTSGPSTDTQYF TGTGCCAGCAGCCCCGTTCGAGGGACTAGCGGGCCGAGCACAGATACGCAGTATTTT TRBJ2-3 TRBV7-8 NA TRBD2
CASSIPQGGLTEAFF TGTGCCAGTAGTATCCCCCAGGGGGGTTTGACTGAAGCTTTCTTT TRBJ1-1 TRBV19 NA TRBD1
CASSRTYEQYF TGCGCCAGCAGTCGGACATACGAGCAGTACTTC TRBJ2-7 TRBV23-1 NA NA
CASIRGEGRTYEQYF TGTGCCAGCATCAGGGGGGAGGGACGGACCTACGAGCAGTACTTC TRBJ2-7 TRBV25-1 NA NA
CASSAERTDTQYF TGTGCCAGCTCAGCGGAGCGCACAGATACGCAGTATTTT TRBJ2-3 TRBV18 few NA
CASTRTGDGYTF TGTGCCAGTACCCGGACCGGTGATGGCTACACCTTC TRBJ1-2 TRBV9 NA NA
CATDRDRPAYGYTF TGTGCCACCGACAGGGACAGGCCCGCCTATGGCTACACCTTC TRBJ1-2 TRBV6-1 NA TRBD1
CASSFRGEAFF TGTGCCAGCAGCTTTCGCGGAGAAGCTTTCTTT TRBJ1-1 TRBV7-3 NA NA
CSVDRGQETQYF TGCAGCGTTGACAGGGGTCAAGAGACCCAGTACTTC TRBJ2-5 TRBV29-1 few NA
CASSLGGPVNYEQYF TGTGCCAGCAGCTTGGGGGGGCCCGTCAACTACGAGCAGTACTTC TRBJ2-7 TRBV5-4 few NA
CASTGSRHRANEQFF TGTGCCAGCACTGGGAGCCGCCACCGCGCCAATGAGCAGTTCTTC TRBJ2-1 TRBV7-8 NA NA
CASSPGRANYGYTF TGTGCCAGCTCACCTGGAAGGGCTAACTATGGCTACACCTTC TRBJ1-2 TRBV18 NA NA
CASSYYRGFISEQYF TGTGCCAGCAGTTACTATAGGGGGTTCATATCCGAGCAGTACTTC TRBJ2-7 TRBV6-6 NA NA
CASSLERGQTAFF TGTGCCAGCAGCTTAGAGAGGGGTCAGACAGCTTTCTTT TRBJ1-1 TRBV11-2 NA NA
CASKETNYGYTF TGTGCCAGCAAGGAGACTAACTATGGCTACACCTTC TRBJ1-2 TRBV6-1 NA NA
CASSELLGDFSEQYF TGCGCCAGCAGTGAGCTTTTAGGGGACTTCTCGGAGCAGTACTTC TRBJ2-7 TRBV10-2 NA NA
CASSSQGVGDTQYF TGTGCCAGCAGCTCGCAGGGAGTTGGAGATACGCAGTATTTT TRBJ2-3 TRBV13 few NA
CASRQTGLGEQYF TGTGCCAGCAGACAGACAGGGCTGGGAGAGCAGTACTTC TRBJ2-7 TRBV2 NA TRBD1
CASSPPRPYNEQFF TGTGCCAGCTCACCACCACGGCCATACAATGAGCAGTTCTTC TRBJ2-1 TRBV18 NA NA
CASLGTVVVGKLFF TGTGCCAGCCTTGGGACAGTCGTTGTCGGAAAACTGTTTTTT TRBJ1-4 TRBV6-1 few TRBD1
CSASWVREYF TGCAGTGCTAGTTGGGTCCGTGAGTACTTC TRBJ2-7 TRBV20-1 once NA
CASSFSGRPDTQYF TGTGCCAGCAGCTTTTCTGGAAGACCAGATACGCAGTATTTT TRBJ2-3 TRBV5-5 NA NA
CASSGQGTNSGNTIYF TGTGCCAGCAGCGGGCAGGGAACCAACTCTGGAAACACCATATATTTT TRBJ1-3 TRBV5-5 many NA
CASRSGGVANTGELFF TGCGCCAGCAGATCAGGAGGGGTGGCGAACACCGGGGAGCTGTTTTTT TRBJ2-2 TRBV5-1 NA NA
CASSDVGDHQPQHF TGTGCCAGCAGTGATGTAGGGGATCATCAGCCCCAGCATTTT TRBJ1-5 TRBV2 few NA
CASSQGTLDYGYTF TGCGCCAGCAGCCAAGGGACACTAGACTATGGCTACACCTTC TRBJ1-2 TRBV4-3 NA NA
CATSTGTGDLYGYTF TGTGCCACCAGCACCGGGACAGGGGACCTCTATGGCTACACCTTC TRBJ1-2 TRBV15 NA TRBD1